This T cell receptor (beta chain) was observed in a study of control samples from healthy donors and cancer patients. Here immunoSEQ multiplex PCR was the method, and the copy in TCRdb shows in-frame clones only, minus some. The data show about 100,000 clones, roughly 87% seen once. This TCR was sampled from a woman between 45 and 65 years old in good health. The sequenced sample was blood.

In DNA, the CDR3 is TGTGCCAGCAGTGATCCTCTAACCGCAGAGACCCAGTACTTC. Translating gives CASSDPLTAETQYF. V usage is TRBV2 and J usage is TRBJ2-5; D is unresolved. The CDR3 has 14 residues. Trimming took off 3 bases at V and 4 bases at J, with 12 bases between the two ends. Germline CDR1 SNHLY, CDR2 FYNNEI.